The text below deals with one T cell receptor (beta chain). Its cognate antigen has yet to be identified. There are no base qualities to consult, and no much larger clone falls within one base. From its cysteine to its phenylalanine, the CDR3 spans 16 amino acids. Just the 48-base CDR3 DNA is kept, in frame starting at base 1. CDR1 and CDR2 were assigned from the germline V gene as MGHDK and SYGVNS. Germline trimming amounts to 5 bases on V and 3 bases on J, with 8 as the count of junction bases outside the gene matches. These data originate in a study of T cell responses to AZD1222 COVID-19 vaccine (dated by TCRdb to the early 2020s). Notes on the research overall: AZD1222 recipients whose second dose came at about 4 weeks and those whose second dose came at about 12 weeks were combined into one group, since spike-specific TCR depth and breadth did not differ between the two schedules. TCR sequencing was performed for 230 to 250 trial participants, of whom roughly 200 were given two doses of AZD1222 and around 26 were given two doses of MenACWY control vaccine. Trial participants were enrolled by age into subgroups of 18-55, 56-69 and 70-plus years, and roughly 150, 30 and 60 TCR-sequenced participants, respectively, were included in these subgroups. What the authors observed across the whole study: No day 14 peak-response samples were available, so repertoires were characterized only after the peak T cell response. In the small 56-69-year group, the increase in depth fell short of significance, most likely because of low power. A significant rise in spike-specific TCR breadth and depth was observed after two AZD1222 doses relative to day 0 and relative to MenACWY recipients. CD4 TCRs associated with the vaccine covered the entire spike protein, and the dominant responses were in regions 160-218 and 743-854. Most participants were white British and females outnumbered males, and the authors suggested that clonal diversity may have been underestimated. Nearly half of unique spike-specific TCRs reportedly recognized epitopes outside regions mutated in the B.1.351 and B.1.1.7 variants. Conclusions about previously exposed vaccinees were limited because only five to seven AZD1222 recipients were SARS-CoV-2 seropositive at baseline.

The time point label for this specimen denotes: baseline before first vaccination. Samples from vaccinated people were obtained from the UK trials COV001 and COV002, which included a single-blind randomized controlled phase 2/3 trial of AZD1222 (ChAdOx1 nCoV-19) in healthy adults. For TCRbeta chain sequencing, PBMC samples from trial participants were taken at day 0 and at day 28 after the second dose. The CDR3 regions of human TCRbeta chains were analyzed by immunosequencing. In the original analysis: Repertoire TCRs were matched against a reference library of SARS-CoV-2-specific TCRs generated with the MIRA antigen-specificity platform. Breadth meant the fraction of unique TCRs that were SARS-CoV-2-associated, whereas depth meant the fraction of total T cells that were SARS-CoV-2-associated. Using the MIRA data, every spike-specific TCR was mapped to the spike region that the TCR reacted to and assigned to either a CD4 or a CD8 class. Log10-transformed breadth and depth values were compared by one-way ANOVA with Sidak's multiple comparisons tests. This is the immuneACCESS table as TCRdb keeps it, with only in-frame sequences that have V and J called. A part of the clones is gone; compared with another copy, unresolved V genes explain less than half, and the rest is unexplained. V and J calls plus clone size are reproduced from that table; the DNA served to infer D and trimming. The sample includes about 85,000 clones, with about 86% observed a single time. The ten largest clonotypes hold 6.5% to 7.5% of the sample.

The TCR sequence derives from an adult in good health. Recombination linked TRBV25-1 to TRBJ2-2, and TRBD1 aligns with 8 junction nucleotides. Sequencing was performed on peripheral blood, taken on day 0 of AZD1222 vaccination. The DNA reads TGTGCCAGCAGTCCTCTGCGGGGACAGGACACCGGGGAGCTGTTTTTT. Translation gives CASSPLRGQDTGELFF.